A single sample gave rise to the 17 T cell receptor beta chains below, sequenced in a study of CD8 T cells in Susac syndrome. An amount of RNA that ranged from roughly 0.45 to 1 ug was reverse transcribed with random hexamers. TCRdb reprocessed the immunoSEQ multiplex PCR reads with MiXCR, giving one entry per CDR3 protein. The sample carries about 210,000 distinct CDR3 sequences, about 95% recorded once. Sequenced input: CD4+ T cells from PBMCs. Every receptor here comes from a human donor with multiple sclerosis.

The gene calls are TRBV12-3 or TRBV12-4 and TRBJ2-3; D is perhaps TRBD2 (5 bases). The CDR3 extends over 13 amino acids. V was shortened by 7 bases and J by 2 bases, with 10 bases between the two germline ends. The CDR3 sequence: CASTRRDTDTQYF. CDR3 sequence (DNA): TGTGCCAGCACCCGACGGGACACAGATACGCAGTATTTT.

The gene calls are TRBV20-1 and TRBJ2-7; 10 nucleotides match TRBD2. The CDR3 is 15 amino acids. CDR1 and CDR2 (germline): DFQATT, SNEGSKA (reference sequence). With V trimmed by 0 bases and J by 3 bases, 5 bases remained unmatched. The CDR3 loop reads CSARDAGTSVYEQYF. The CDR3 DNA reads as TGCAGTGCTAGAGATGCCGGGACTAGCGTCTACGAGCAGTACTTC.

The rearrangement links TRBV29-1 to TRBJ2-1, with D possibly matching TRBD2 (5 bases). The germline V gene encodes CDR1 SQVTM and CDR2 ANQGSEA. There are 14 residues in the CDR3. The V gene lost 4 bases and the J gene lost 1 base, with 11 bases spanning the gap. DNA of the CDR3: TGCAGCGTTGGGTTGCGGGCATCCTACAATGAGCAGTTCTTC. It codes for CSVGLRASYNEQFF.

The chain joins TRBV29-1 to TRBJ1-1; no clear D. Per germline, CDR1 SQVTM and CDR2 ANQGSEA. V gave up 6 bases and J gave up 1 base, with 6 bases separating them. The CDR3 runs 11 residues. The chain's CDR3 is CSVASNTEAFF. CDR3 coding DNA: TGCAGCGTAGCCTCGAACACTGAAGCTTTCTTT.

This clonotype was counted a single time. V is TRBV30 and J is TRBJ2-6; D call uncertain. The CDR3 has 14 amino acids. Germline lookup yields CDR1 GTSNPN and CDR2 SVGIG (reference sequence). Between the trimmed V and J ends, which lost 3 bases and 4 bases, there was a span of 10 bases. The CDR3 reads CAWRGARGANVLTF. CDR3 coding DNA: TGTGCCTGGAGAGGTGCCCGGGGGGCCAACGTCCTGACTTTC.

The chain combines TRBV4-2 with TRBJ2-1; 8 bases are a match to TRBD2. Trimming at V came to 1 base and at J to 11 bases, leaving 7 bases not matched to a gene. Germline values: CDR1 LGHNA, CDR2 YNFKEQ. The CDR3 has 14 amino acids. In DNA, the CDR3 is TGTGCCAGCAGCCAAGCGGCAGGGACTAGTAAGCAGTTCTTC. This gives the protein CASSQAAGTSKQFF.

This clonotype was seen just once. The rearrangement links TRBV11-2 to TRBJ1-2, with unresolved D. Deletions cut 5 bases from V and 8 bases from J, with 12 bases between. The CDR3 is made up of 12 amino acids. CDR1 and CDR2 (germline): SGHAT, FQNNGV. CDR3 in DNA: TGTGCCAGCAGCCGTTTCGTCGGGGGCTACACCTTC. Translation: CASSRFVGGYTF.

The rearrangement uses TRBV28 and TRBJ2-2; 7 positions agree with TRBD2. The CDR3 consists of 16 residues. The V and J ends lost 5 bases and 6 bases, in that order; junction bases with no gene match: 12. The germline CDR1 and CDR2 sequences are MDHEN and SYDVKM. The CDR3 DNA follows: TGTGCCAGCAGTCCCCTCGTCGGGGCGGGGGCCGGGGAGCTGTTTTTT. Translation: CASSPLVGAGAGELFF.

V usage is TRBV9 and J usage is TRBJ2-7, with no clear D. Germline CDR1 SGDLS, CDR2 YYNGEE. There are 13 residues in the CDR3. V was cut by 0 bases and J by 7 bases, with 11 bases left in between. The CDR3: CASSVVALGEQYF. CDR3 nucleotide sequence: TGTGCCAGCAGCGTAGTGGCCCTTGGGGAGCAGTACTTC.

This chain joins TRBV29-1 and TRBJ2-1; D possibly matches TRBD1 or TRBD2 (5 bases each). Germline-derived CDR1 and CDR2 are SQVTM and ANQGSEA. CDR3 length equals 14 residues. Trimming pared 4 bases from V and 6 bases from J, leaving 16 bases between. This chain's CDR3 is CSVGGQGYSNEQFF. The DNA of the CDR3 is TGCAGCGTTGGAGGGCAGGGTTATAGCAATGAGCAGTTCTTC.

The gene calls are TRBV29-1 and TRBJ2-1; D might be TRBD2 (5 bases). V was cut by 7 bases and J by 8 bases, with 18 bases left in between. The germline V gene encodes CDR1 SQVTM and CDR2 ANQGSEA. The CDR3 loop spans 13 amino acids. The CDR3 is CSARRGLGDEQFF. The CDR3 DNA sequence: TGCAGCGCCCGCCGGGGTCTAGGAGATGAGCAGTTCTTC.

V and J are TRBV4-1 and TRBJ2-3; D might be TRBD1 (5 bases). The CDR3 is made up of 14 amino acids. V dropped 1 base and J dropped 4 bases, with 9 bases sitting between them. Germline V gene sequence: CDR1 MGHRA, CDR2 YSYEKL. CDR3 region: CASSQGGYPDTQYF. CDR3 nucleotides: TGCGCCAGCAGCCAAGGGGGCTACCCAGATACGCAGTATTTT.

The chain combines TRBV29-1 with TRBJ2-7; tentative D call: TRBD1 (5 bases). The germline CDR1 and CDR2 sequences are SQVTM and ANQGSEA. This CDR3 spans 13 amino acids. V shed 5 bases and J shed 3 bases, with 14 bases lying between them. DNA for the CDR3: TGCAGCGTTAGGGGAATAAGTAACTACGAGCAGTACTTC. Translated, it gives CSVRGISNYEQYF.

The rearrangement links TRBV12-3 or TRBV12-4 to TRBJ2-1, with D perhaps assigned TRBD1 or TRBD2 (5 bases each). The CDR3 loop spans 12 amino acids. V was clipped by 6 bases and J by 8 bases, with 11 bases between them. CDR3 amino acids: CASSPPGHEQFF. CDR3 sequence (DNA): TGTGCCAGCAGCCCCCCGGGGCATGAGCAGTTCTTC.

CDR3 region: CSVTSRGRDRDNYGYTF. CDR3 in DNA: TGCAGCGTTACCTCCCGGGGCCGGGACAGGGATAACTATGGCTACACCTTC. The J gene is TRBJ1-2, the V gene TRBV29-1; 9 nucleotides agree with TRBD1. The V segment lost 5 bases and the J segment 1 base; nucleotides outside the gene matches: 14. Germline values: CDR1 SQVTM, CDR2 ANQGSEA. The CDR3 is made up of 17 amino acids.

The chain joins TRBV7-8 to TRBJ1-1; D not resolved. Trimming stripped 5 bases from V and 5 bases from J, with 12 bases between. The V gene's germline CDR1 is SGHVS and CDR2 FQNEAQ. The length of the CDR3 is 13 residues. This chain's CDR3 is CASSLDRRTEAFF. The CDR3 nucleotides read TGTGCCAGCAGCCTGGACCGGAGGACTGAAGCTTTCTTT.

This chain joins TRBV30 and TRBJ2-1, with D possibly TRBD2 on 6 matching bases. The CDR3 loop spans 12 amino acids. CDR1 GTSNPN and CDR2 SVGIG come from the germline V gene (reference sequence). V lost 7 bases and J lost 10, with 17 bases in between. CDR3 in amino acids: CAFRDAAGEQFF. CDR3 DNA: TGTGCCTTCCGGGACGCGGCGGGGGAGCAGTTCTTC.